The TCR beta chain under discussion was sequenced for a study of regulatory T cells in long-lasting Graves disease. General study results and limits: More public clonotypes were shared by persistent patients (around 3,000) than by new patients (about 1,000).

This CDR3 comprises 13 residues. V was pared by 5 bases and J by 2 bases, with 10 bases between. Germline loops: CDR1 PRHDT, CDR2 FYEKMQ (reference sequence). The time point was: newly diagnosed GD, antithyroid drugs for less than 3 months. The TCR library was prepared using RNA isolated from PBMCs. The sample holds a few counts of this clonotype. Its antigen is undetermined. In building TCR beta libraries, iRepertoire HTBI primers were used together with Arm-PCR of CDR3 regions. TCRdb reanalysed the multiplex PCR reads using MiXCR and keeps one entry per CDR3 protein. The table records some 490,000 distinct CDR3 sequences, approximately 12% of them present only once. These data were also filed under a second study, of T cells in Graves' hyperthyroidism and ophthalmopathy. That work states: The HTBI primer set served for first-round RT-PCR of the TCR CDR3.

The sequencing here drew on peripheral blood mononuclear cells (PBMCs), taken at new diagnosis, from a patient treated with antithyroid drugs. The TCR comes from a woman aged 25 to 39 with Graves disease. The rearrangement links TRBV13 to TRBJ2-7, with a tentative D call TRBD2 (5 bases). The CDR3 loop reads CASSDGKTYEQYF. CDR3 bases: TGTGCCAGCAGCGACGGGAAAACCTACGAGCAGTACTTC.